This T cell receptor (beta chain) was documented in a study of T cells in localized non-small cell lung cancer. Study-wide points: Adjacent lung tissue had a median approximately 57 of the top 100 clones found in the tumor. Sequencing covered just one tumor region, so heterogeneity cannot be ruled out. T cell clonality was highest in uninvolved adjacent lung, above tumor.

This clone was seen many times. Antigen specificity is unknown. Trimming took 1 base from V and 6 from J, leaving 13 bases between them. This CDR3 contains 14 residues. Germline-derived CDR1 and CDR2 are SNHLY and FYNNEI. Libraries were prepared by immunoSEQ multiplex PCR; TCRdb keeps only in-frame clonotypes and omits some of them. The data contain about 75,000 clones, around 81% of them seen just once; the ten biggest clones take up 8% to 10%. This receptor was identified in a female donor at least 60 years old with stage I lung adenocarcinoma. The specimen comprised peripheral blood, sampled before any cancer treatment. The chain uses TRBV2 and TRBJ2-7; D possibly corresponds to TRBD2 (6 bases). CDR3 sequence: CASSEGLASREQYF. In nucleotides, the CDR3 is TGTGCCAGCAGTGAAGGGCTAGCGTCCCGCGAGCAGTACTTC.